These 18 T cell receptor beta chains originate from one sample sequenced in a study of cytomegalovirus exposure and HLA in healthy donors. PCR amplification relied on 60 Vbeta primers (plus 13 Jbeta primers). Assay used: immunoSEQ multiplex PCR; TCRdb lists only in-frame clones, some missing. The sample includes approximately 150,000 clones, roughly 79% seen only once; the top ten take 7%. The sample consisted of PBMCs. These receptors were obtained from a woman aged 40 to 49 in good health and CMV-seropositive.

The V call is TRBV10-1, the J call TRBJ1-1; D call uncertain. The CDR3 covers 20 residues. Looked up from germline, CDR1 is WNHNN and CDR2 is SYGVQD (reference sequence). V was cut by 0 bases and J by 0 bases, with 23 bases left in between. The CDR3 reads CASSESSSLQQVPMNTEAFF. The DNA of the CDR3 is TGCGCCAGCAGTGAGTCTTCGTCCCTACAGCAGGTTCCTATGAACACTGAAGCTTTCTTT.

The J gene is TRBJ1-2, the V gene TRBV7-9; the D gene is possibly TRBD1 (6 bases). This CDR3 contains 14 residues. V was shortened by 5 bases and J by 3 bases, with 13 bases between the two germline ends. The germline CDR1 and CDR2 sequences are SEHNR and FQNEAQ (reference sequence). In DNA, the CDR3 is TGTGCCAGCAGCAGCAGGGGTATAGACTATGGCTACACCTTC. As protein: CASSSRGIDYGYTF.

The rearrangement joins TRBV28 to TRBJ2-5, with a possible D match to TRBD2 (6 bases). The CDR3 spans 15 residues. V lost 3 bases and J lost 2, with 13 bases in between. CDR1 MDHEN and CDR2 SYDVKM come from the germline V gene. The CDR3 bases are TGTGCCAGCAGTTTCGGGGGTGGGAAACAAGAGACCCAGTACTTC. Its translation: CASSFGGGKQETQYF.

The chain employs TRBV27 and TRBJ1-1, with D unclear. Germline V gene data show CDR1 as MNHEY and CDR2 as SMNVEV (reference sequence). The CDR3 runs 15 residues. V lost 2 bases and J 3 bases, leaving 13 bases between the germline ends. The CDR3 loop reads CASSLRPHGYTEAFF. CDR3 nucleotides: TGTGCCAGCAGTTTAAGGCCTCACGGGTACACTGAAGCTTTCTTT.

Concerning this clone: A read error may account for a junction end that differs from germline. This chain's CDR3 is CASSPKLRIAGRTEELFF. The CDR3 DNA reads TGTGCCAGCAGTCCAAAACTCCGGATAGCGGGGAGAACCGAGGAGCTGTTTTTT. The genes are TRBV7-9 and TRBJ2-2; 8 bases align to TRBD2. Germline CDR1 and CDR2: SEHNR and FQNEAQ (reference sequence). This CDR3 is 18 amino acids long.

This clone was seen more than once but under ten times. At one end the junction does not follow the germline gene, possibly because of a read error. The gene calls are TRBV2 and TRBJ2-6; TRBD1 might be the D (5 bases). The length of the CDR3 is 13 residues. The germline V gene has CDR1 SNHLY and CDR2 FYNNEI. The CDR3 DNA follows: TGTGCCAACGGAGAAACTGGGGCCAACGGCCTGACTTTC. Translating it yields CANGETGANGLTF.

J is TRBJ1-2 and V is TRBV7-8; D not certain. V was shortened by 4 bases and J by 6 bases, with 12 bases between the two germline ends. CDR1 is SGHVS and CDR2 is FQNEAQ in the germline V gene. CDR3 length: 13 amino acids. CDR3 in amino acids: CASSWNYGDGYTF. The DNA of the CDR3 is TGTGCCAGCAGCTGGAACTACGGGGATGGCTACACCTTC. Filled out from reference TRBV7-8 and TRBJ1-2, the complete variable domain reads GAGVSQSPRYKVAKRGQDVALRCDPISGHVSLFWYQQALGQGPEFLTYFQNEAQLDKSGLPSDRFFAERPEGSVSTLKIQRTQQEDSAVYLCASSWNYGDGYTFGSGTRLTVV.

This clone was found a few times. J is TRBJ1-6 and V is TRBV28, with D perhaps matching TRBD1 (5 bases). The CDR3 length is 14 residues. Germline CDR1 reads MDHEN; CDR2 reads SYDVKM. Trimming left V 3 bases short and J 8 bases short, with 11 bases between. The CDR3 spells CASSFRQGHSPLHF. The CDR3 DNA reads TGTGCCAGCAGTTTTCGGCAGGGTCATTCACCCCTCCACTTT.

V gene TRBV5-4 combines with J gene TRBJ2-1, with a possible D match to TRBD2 (6 bases). CDR3 size: 13 residues. V was cut by 0 bases and J by 12 bases, with 13 bases left in between. Germline V gene sequence: CDR1 SGHNT, CDR2 YYREEE (reference sequence). The DNA for the CDR3 is TGTGCCAGCAGCTTGGTAGGCGGGGTTAGGCAGTTCTTC. It translates to CASSLVGGVRQFF. Complete variable domain (other parts from reference TRBV5-4 and TRBJ2-1): ETGVTQSPTHLIKTRGQQVTLRCSSQSGHNTVSWYQQALGQGPQFIFQYYREEENGRGNFPPRFSGLQFPNYSSELNVNALELDDSALYLCASSLVGGVRQFFGPGTRLTVL.

The J gene is TRBJ2-1, the V gene TRBV19; 7 nucleotides align to TRBD1. After removal of 10 bases from V and 2 bases from J, the junction contained 8 bases not matched to a gene. CDR1 is LNHDA, CDR2 SQIVND, per germline (reference sequence). The CDR3 length is 14 residues. Here the CDR3 DNA reads TGTGCCACCGGTCGGGACAGTACCTACAATGAGCAGTTCTTC. It is translated as CATGRDSTYNEQFF. The full variable domain, with the rest looked up from reference TRBV19 and TRBJ2-1, is DGGITQSPKYLFRKEGQNVTLSCEQNLNHDAMYWYRQDPGQGLRLIYYSQIVNDFQKGDIAEGYSVSREKKESFPLTVTSAQKNPTAFYLCATGRDSTYNEQFFGPGTRLTVL.

The V call is TRBV28, the J call TRBJ1-2; D not resolved. Trimming took 2 bases from V and 0 from J, leaving 4 bases between them. The CDR3 is 13 residues long. Germline CDR1 MDHEN, CDR2 SYDVKM. CDR3 sequence (DNA): TGTGCCAGCAGTTTAGCGGCTAACTATGGCTACACCTTC. Amino acid sequence: CASSLAANYGYTF.

The chain employs TRBV7-9 and TRBJ2-3, with a tentative D call TRBD1 (5 bases). CDR3 size: 11 residues. Germline assignment: CDR1 SEHNR and CDR2 FQNEAQ (reference sequence). With 9 bases removed from V and 4 bases from J, the gap between germline ends came to 8 bases. The CDR3 loop reads CASTRADTQYF. The CDR3, as DNA: TGTGCCAGTACCAGGGCAGATACGCAGTATTTT.

As DNA, the CDR3 is TGTGCCAGCAGCTTTGGTCGGACTAGCATCGGCGATGAGCAGTTCTTC. This codes for CASSFGRTSIGDEQFF. The J gene is TRBJ2-1, the V gene TRBV5-4; 8 nucleotides align to TRBD2. The J segment lost 8 bases and the V segment lost 2 bases, leaving 12 bases of the junction unmatched. Germline V CDR1 and CDR2: SGHNT, YYREEE (reference sequence). This CDR3 is 16 amino acids long.

The chain carries TRBV6-6 and TRBJ2-7; 9 bases align to TRBD1. The J segment lost 11 bases and the V segment lost 6 bases, leaving 14 bases of the junction unmatched. The CDR3 is made up of 14 amino acids. The V gene's germline CDR1 is MNHNY and CDR2 SVGAGI (reference sequence). For the CDR3, the DNA is TGTGCCAGCAGACCCCCGGGACAGGGTTTCGTTGAGTACTTC. Translated, it gives CASRPPGQGFVEYF.

A few counts support this clone. The V call is TRBV6-1, the J call TRBJ1-1; TRBD1 aligns across 10 bases. The CDR3 is 14 amino acids. V shed 6 bases and J 4 bases; nucleotides not matched to a gene: 5. CDR1 is MNHNS, CDR2 SASEGT, per germline. DNA of the CDR3: TGTGCCAGCAGGGGACAGGGGAAAATCACTGAAGCTTTCTTT. Protein product: CASRGQGKITEAFF.

This chain uses TRBV19 with TRBJ1-2; D gene ambiguous. The CDR3 spans 14 residues. Germline V gives CDR1 LNHDA, CDR2 SQIVND (reference sequence). Trimming shortened V by 4 bases and J by 5 bases, and 14 bases separated the two germline ends. CDR3 sequence (DNA): TGTGCCAGTAGTAGCGACCAACTAGGGTATGGCTACACCTTC. Translated: CASSSDQLGYGYTF.

This clone was picked up one time. V is TRBV19 and J is TRBJ1-2; no definite D call. V lost 3 bases, J lost 0 bases, and 14 bases lay in between. The CDR3 contains 16 residues. Germline-derived CDR1 and CDR2 are LNHDA and SQIVND (reference sequence). The CDR3 spells CASSMVFWETNYGYTF. Here the CDR3 DNA reads TGTGCCAGTAGTATGGTTTTCTGGGAGACTAACTATGGCTACACCTTC.

The chain joins TRBV4-2 to TRBJ1-1; tentatively, D is TRBD1 (5 bases). Trimming stripped 1 base from V and 0 bases from J, with 12 bases between. The CDR3 extends over 16 amino acids. Per the germline V gene, CDR1 is LGHNA and CDR2 is YNFKEQ. In DNA, the CDR3 is TGTGCCAGCAGCCAAGGGTCAGGGTCGGTGAACACTGAAGCTTTCTTT. Its translation: CASSQGSGSVNTEAFF.